The 32 T cell receptor beta chains given below trace back to one sample, sequenced in a study of beta chain features in type 1 diabetes. What was sequenced were expressed TCRB transcripts, since all of the isolated RNA had been reverse transcribed. Profiled with immunoSEQ multiplex PCR; TCRdb holds only in-frame clones, not every one. This table holds 130,000 to 150,000 clones, just over 9% found once. Material for sequencing was central memory CD4+ T cells from blood. The receptors shown here come from a man aged 18 to 29 in good health.

This clone showed up just a few times. The chain links TRBV18 to TRBJ2-7; 8 bases are shared with TRBD1. J lost 3 bases, V lost 1 base, and 5 bases had no gene match. Germline values: CDR1 KGHSH, CDR2 LQKENI. CDR3 length: 15 residues. The CDR3 spells CASSPQTGELYEQYF. In DNA form, the CDR3 reads TGTGCCAGCTCACCACAGACAGGGGAGCTCTACGAGCAGTACTTC.

In this sample, this clone turned up a few times. The V gene is TRBV6-1, the J gene TRBJ2-7; D might be TRBD1 (6 bases). V lost 5 bases and J 5 bases, leaving 13 bases between the germline ends. The CDR3 extends over 13 amino acids. Germline loops: CDR1 MNHNS, CDR2 SASEGT. The chain's CDR3 is CASSQGPGDEQYF. The CDR3 region has the DNA TGTGCCAGCAGTCAGGGGCCTGGGGACGAGCAGTACTTC.

This clone was seen a few times. The genes are TRBV5-1 and TRBJ2-7, with 9 bases matching TRBD2. The CDR3 length is 14 residues. V lost 4 bases, J lost 0 bases, and 2 bases stayed unmatched. CDR1 is SGHRS and CDR2 is YFSETQ in the germline V gene. Here the CDR3 DNA reads TGCGCCAGCAGCCCGGGACTAGCCTCCTACGAGCAGTACTTC. Translation: CASSPGLASYEQYF. Combining the CDR3 with reference TRBV5-1 and TRBJ2-7 gives the whole variable domain KAGVTQTPRYLIKTRGQQVTLSCSPISGHRSVSWYQQTPGQGLQFLFEYFSETQRNKGNFPGRFSGRQFSNSRSEMNVSTLELGDSALYLCASSPGLASYEQYFGPGTRLTVT.

The chain uses TRBV4-3 and TRBJ2-1, with a possible D match to TRBD1 (6 bases). Trimming took off 1 base at V and 0 bases at J, with 7 bases between the two ends. CDR3 size: 15 residues. Germline values: CDR1 LGHNA, CDR2 YSLEER. The CDR3 region has the DNA TGCGCCAGCAGCCAAGGAGGGGGCTCCTACAATGAGCAGTTCTTC. Its protein product is CASSQGGGSYNEQFF.

This clone was detected only a few times. V and J are TRBV5-1 and TRBJ2-3; 8 nucleotides align to TRBD2. With 0 bases clipped from V and 3 bases from J, the junction kept 3 bases outside the gene matches. The CDR3 covers 15 residues. Germline V lookup: CDR1 SGHRS, CDR2 YFSETQ. The CDR3 DNA is TGCGCCAGCAGCTTGGTTTCGGGGGGGACAGATACGCAGTATTTT. As protein: CASSLVSGGTDTQYF.

In its sample, this clone was seen a few times. The genes are TRBV10-2 and TRBJ1-6, with 7 bases matching TRBD1. Germline V gives CDR1 WSHSY, CDR2 SAAADI. The CDR3 sequence is 14 residues long. Germline trimming cut 6 bases from V and 7 bases from J; bases unmatched to any gene: 6. The CDR3 region is CASSWTGQNSPLHF. The CDR3 DNA reads as TGCGCCAGCAGCTGGACAGGACAAAATTCACCCCTCCACTTT.

This clone has only a few counts. The chain uses TRBV4-2 and TRBJ2-2, with TRBD2 matching over 8 bases. With 2 bases clipped from V and 0 bases from J, the junction kept 8 bases outside the gene matches. The CDR3 is made up of 18 amino acids. Germline CDR1 and CDR2: LGHNA and YNFKEQ. CDR3 in amino acids: CASSQRFAGGANTGELFF. CDR3 coding DNA: TGTGCCAGCAGCCAACGGTTCGCGGGGGGAGCGAACACCGGGGAGCTGTTTTTT.

The chain has TRBV15 and TRBJ2-1; D may match TRBD1 or TRBD2 (12 bases each). This CDR3 has 20 residues. Germline V gives CDR1 LNHNV, CDR2 YYDKDF (reference sequence). Trimming stripped 1 base from V and 15 bases from J, with 37 bases between. DNA for the CDR3: TGTGCCACCAGCAGAGTCGCGGGACAGGGGGCGGCTAGCGGGGGGGCAAGGCCGTTCTTC. It yields the protein CATSRVAGQGAASGGARPFF.

The chain combines TRBV5-5 with TRBJ2-1; 11 bases are a match to TRBD2. The CDR3 totals 18 residues. The V gene end was trimmed by 1 base and the J gene end by 4 bases; junction bases not matched to a gene: 10. Germline assignment: CDR1 SGHKS and CDR2 YYEKEE (reference sequence). The CDR3 DNA reads as TGTGCCAGCAGCTTGCGGCTAGCGGGGGGCATAGAATACAATGAGCAGTTCTTC. Residues: CASSLRLAGGIEYNEQFF.

The chain uses TRBV5-4 and TRBJ2-2; TRBD1 matches at 7 bases. With 7 bases clipped from V and 6 bases from J, the junction kept 6 bases outside the gene matches. This CDR3 is built from 13 residues. Germline V gene data show CDR1 as SGHNT and CDR2 as YYREEE (reference sequence). CDR3 bases: TGTGCCAGCGGTCTCACAGGGGCCGGGGAGCTGTTTTTT. Its translation: CASGLTGAGELFF.

This clone showed up many times. The chain is built from TRBV28 and TRBJ2-2; D gene uncertain. This CDR3 region has 16 residues. With 5 bases removed from V and 4 bases from J, the gap between germline ends came to 17 bases. Germline loops: CDR1 MDHEN, CDR2 SYDVKM. The CDR3 DNA reads as TGTGCCAGCAGTCCCAACTACATAGGAAGCACCGGGGAGCTGTTTTTT. Its translation: CASSPNYIGSTGELFF.

This clone was detected a few times. The V gene is TRBV6-5, the J gene TRBJ2-7; 9 bases align to TRBD1. The CDR3 is made up of 15 amino acids. Germline CDR1 MNHEY, CDR2 SVGAGI. V gave up 4 bases and J gave up 3 bases; unmatched junction bases: 7. Here the CDR3 DNA reads TGTGCCAGCAGTTCCCCCCACAGGGGGCACTACGAGCAGTACTTC. Protein product: CASSSPHRGHYEQYF.

This chain uses TRBV9 with TRBJ1-4; 10 positions agree with TRBD1. CDR1 and CDR2 from the germline V gene are SGDLS and YYNGEE. The CDR3 contains 14 residues. The V and J ends lost 3 bases and 10 bases, in that order; junction bases with no gene match: 6. CDR3: CASSGTGGDGKLFF. The CDR3 DNA follows: TGTGCCAGCAGCGGGACAGGGGGAGATGGAAAACTGTTTTTT.

The CDR3 coding sequence is TGTGCCAGCAGTTACTTGGCTAGCGGGGCCAGCGAGCAGTACTTC. It yields the protein CASSYLASGASEQYF. The rearrangement links TRBV6-5 to TRBJ2-7; 9 positions agree with TRBD2. V was pared by 1 base and J by 6 bases, with 7 bases of the junction left unmatched. This CDR3 has 15 residues. CDR1 is MNHEY, CDR2 SVGAGI, per germline.

Details on this clone: One end of the junction fails to match germline, which may point to a read error. CDR3 sequence: CASSLGRGHQPQHF. Here the CDR3 DNA reads TGTGCCAGCAGCTTGGGTAGGGGGCATCAGCCCCAGCATTTT. The chain has TRBV23-1 and TRBJ1-5; 7 bases match TRBD1. TRBV23-1 is annotated as an ORF whose role is uncertain. CDR3 length: 14 amino acids.

The chain has TRBV19 and TRBJ1-5; a weak D match, TRBD1 (5 bases). V lost 9 bases and J lost 0, with 15 bases in between. Germline V CDR1 and CDR2: LNHDA, SQIVND (reference sequence). This CDR3 comprises 15 residues. The CDR3 DNA is TGTGCCAGCCTCTGGACATACGGTAGCAATCAGCCCCAGCATTTT. It is translated as CASLWTYGSNQPQHF.

The rearrangement links TRBV19 to TRBJ2-7, with D possibly being TRBD1 (6 bases). Trimming took 4 bases from V and 3 from J, leaving 16 bases between them. The CDR3 runs to 15 residues. CDR1 is LNHDA, CDR2 SQIVND, per germline (reference sequence). The CDR3: CASSTRQVGHYEQYF. The CDR3, as DNA: TGTGCCAGTAGTACCAGACAGGTGGGGCACTACGAGCAGTACTTC.

This clone was observed at least ten times. This sequence joins TRBV27 and TRBJ1-2; 10 positions match TRBD1. The junction had 2 bases not matched to a gene; V was cut back by 3 bases and J by 7 bases. Germline V lookup: CDR1 MNHEY, CDR2 SMNVEV (reference sequence). The CDR3 totals 13 residues. CDR3 in DNA: TGTGCCAGCAGTTTGGACAGGGGGTCTGGCTACACCTTC. Protein: CASSLDRGSGYTF.

This clone has only a few counts. This chain connects TRBV14 to TRBJ1-4; D is unclear. CDR3 length equals 15 residues. V dropped 0 bases and J dropped 5 bases, with 10 bases sitting between them. The germline V gene has CDR1 SGHDN and CDR2 FVKESK. The CDR3 nucleotides are TGTGCCAGCAGCCAAGATCGGGGAATAAATGAAAAACTGTTTTTT. Amino acids: CASSQDRGINEKLFF.

The chain uses TRBV4-1 and TRBJ1-3; D is perhaps TRBD1 (5 bases). V was clipped by 4 bases and J by 0 bases, with 10 bases between them. The germline gives CDR1 MGHRA, CDR2 YSYEKL. The length of the CDR3 is 15 residues. The CDR3 bases are TGCGCCAGCAGCCCCAACAGGATCTCTGGAAACACCATATATTTT. This gives the protein CASSPNRISGNTIYF.

V usage is TRBV7-6 and J usage is TRBJ2-2; 11 positions match TRBD1. Germline trimming cut 0 bases from V and 6 bases from J; bases unmatched to any gene: 6. The CDR3 runs 17 residues. Germline CDR1 SGHVS, CDR2 FNYEAQ. CDR3 coding DNA: TGTGCCAGCAGCTTAGCGGGCGGACAGGGGGCATCCGGGGAGCTGTTTTTT. It specifies CASSLAGGQGASGELFF.

This clone was counted between two and nine times. This rearrangement joins TRBV25-1 to TRBJ2-7, with TRBD1 identical over 7 bases. J was trimmed by 3 bases and V by 1 base; bases with no gene match: 6. This CDR3 has 15 residues. CDR1 and CDR2 (germline): MGHDK, SYGVNS. CDR3 loop: CASSELGTVHYEQYF. The CDR3 nucleotides are TGTGCCAGCAGTGAATTGGGGACAGTACACTACGAGCAGTACTTC.

There are a few counts of this clone. The rearrangement joins TRBV7-8 to TRBJ2-2, with TRBD1 identical over 9 bases. CDR1 and CDR2 from the germline V gene are SGHVS and FQNEAQ. After removal of 5 bases from V and 3 bases from J, the junction contained 10 bases not matched to a gene. This CDR3 comprises 17 residues. CDR3 DNA: TGTGCCAGCAGCCTATCCGCGACAGGGGGGTACACCGGGGAGCTGTTTTTT. It is translated as CASSLSATGGYTGELFF.

This chain connects TRBV7-6 to TRBJ2-5; 10 bases line up with TRBD2. The trim removed 2 bases at V and 5 bases at J, leaving 17 bases unmatched. Germline assignment: CDR1 SGHVS and CDR2 FNYEAQ. CDR3 length: 19 amino acids. CDR3 protein: CASSLNPPPQRGGRETQYF. In DNA, the CDR3 is TGTGCCAGCAGCTTAAACCCCCCCCCACAGCGGGGGGGGCGGGAGACCCAGTACTTC.

This clone appeared a few times. The chain employs TRBV6-5 and TRBJ2-1; TRBD1 aligns across 10 bases. Germline V lookup: CDR1 MNHEY, CDR2 SVGAGI. The CDR3 consists of 16 residues. J lost 8 bases, V lost 0 bases, and 7 bases had no gene match. The DNA for the CDR3 is TGTGCCAGCAGTTACTCTCGGGACAGGGGTAGTGATGAGCAGTTCTTC. It yields the protein CASSYSRDRGSDEQFF.

Only a few counts were recorded for this clone. This rearrangement joins TRBV15 to TRBJ2-1; 7 nucleotides align to TRBD2. Looked up from germline, CDR1 is LNHNV and CDR2 is YYDKDF (reference sequence). Unmatched junction bases numbered 6, after V lost 0 bases and J lost 10 bases. The CDR3 contains 14 residues. CDR3 protein: CATSRDWGRDEQFF. In DNA, the CDR3 is TGTGCCACCAGCAGAGATTGGGGGAGGGACGAGCAGTTCTTC.

This clone came up a few times. This rearrangement joins TRBV7-2 to TRBJ1-4; TRBD1 matches 10 bases. Germline CDR1 is SGHTA and CDR2 is FQGNSA. The CDR3 is made up of 15 amino acids. J was trimmed by 7 bases and V by 5 bases; bases with no gene match: 7. CDR3 residues: CASSTRQGAFEKLFF. CDR3 DNA: TGTGCCAGCAGCACCCGACAGGGGGCTTTTGAAAAACTGTTTTTT. Full variable domain (missing parts from reference TRBV7-2 and TRBJ1-4): GAGVSQSPSNKVTEKGKDVELRCDPISGHTALYWYRQSLGQGLEFLIYFQGNSAPDKSGLPSDRFSAERTGGSVSTLTIQRTQQEDSAVYLCASSTRQGAFEKLFFGSGTQLSVL.

The chain recombines TRBV30 with TRBJ2-5; D may be TRBD1 (5 bases). The J call is uncertain, as TRBJ2-7 better fits the DNA end. There are 13 residues in the CDR3. CDR1 GTSNPN and CDR2 SVGIG come from the germline V gene (reference sequence). CDR3 in amino acids: CAWSQGALHEQYF. CDR3 nucleotide sequence: TGTGCCTGGAGTCAAGGGGCGCTCCACGAGCAGTACTTC.

This clone has only a few counts. The V call is TRBV6-4, the J call TRBJ2-1; D is uncertain. V was shortened by 0 bases and J by 13 bases, with 13 bases between the two germline ends. This CDR3 is 13 amino acids long. CDR1 and CDR2 (germline): MRHNA, SNTAGT. CDR3 sequence: CASSDSRLGRQFF. DNA of the CDR3: TGTGCCAGCAGTGACTCGAGACTTGGCCGCCAGTTCTTC.

About this clone itself: Within the sample, other DNA sequences also encode this same CDR3. The chain links TRBV27 to TRBJ2-1; possible D gene TRBD1, 5 bases. This CDR3 comprises 13 residues. The germline CDR1 and CDR2 sequences are MNHEY and SMNVEV (reference sequence). Trimming shortened V by 6 bases and J by 3 bases, and 9 bases separated the two germline ends. Here the CDR3 reads CASRTDSYNEQFF. The CDR3 DNA is TGTGCCAGCAGGACAGACAGCTACAATGAGCAGTTCTTC.

This clone turned up a few times. CDR3 in DNA: TGTGCCTGGAGTCCTGGACTCGCAACTAATGAAAAACTGTTTTTT. Its translation is CAWSPGLATNEKLFF. This chain uses TRBV30 with TRBJ1-4, with D hard to call. The CDR3 has 15 amino acids. Deletions cut 2 bases from V and 0 bases from J, with 10 bases between. CDR1 is GTSNPN, CDR2 SVGIG, per germline (reference sequence). Looking up the rest from reference TRBV30 and TRBJ1-4 gives the full variable domain: SQTIHQWPATLVQPVGSPLSLECTVEGTSNPNLYWYRQAAGRGLQLLFYSVGIGQISSEVPQNLSASRPQDRQFILSSKKLLLSDSGFYLCAWSPGLATNEKLFFGSGTQLSVL.

This clone has just a few counts. The V gene is TRBV7-2, the J gene TRBJ2-5, with 11 bases identical to TRBD1. J was trimmed by 7 bases and V by 5 bases; bases with no gene match: 12. The CDR3 is 16 amino acids. Germline-derived CDR1 and CDR2 are SGHTA and FQGNSA. The CDR3 DNA follows: TGTGCCAGCAGCCGAGGCGGACAGGGGGCCCCCCGGACCCAGTACTTC. Its translation: CASSRGGQGAPRTQYF.